This TCR beta chain emerged from a study of molecular identifiers for immune sequencing clone quantification (dated by TCRdb to the late 2010s). About the investigation overall: For a replicate experiment, RNA from roughly 20,000 or 100,000 naive CD8 T cells was divided into five aliquots, of which four were sequenced. This methods study benchmarked molecular-identifier clustering-based TCR repertoire sequencing (MIDCIRS) and TCR RNA copy counting, using CD8 T cells to do so.

The protocol used for the library was PCR. The instrument given in TCRdb is NextSeq 500. Preparation of bulk TCR libraries followed a previously described approach, with the TCR primers listed in Table S5. Purification of total RNA was performed with the Qiagen AllPrep DNA/RNA kit. Reads from multiple sequencing runs of the same library were pooled before analysis. The authors' analysis ran thus. Reads were retained only if their TCR constant sequence matched exactly, and those retained reads were trimmed to 150 nt and grouped according to their 12-nt molecular barcodes. Reads inside each barcode group were sub-clustered using a 15% Levenshtein threshold, and a quality-weighted consensus sequence was constructed for each RNA molecule. Non-functional sequences were filtered out, along with any lower-count sequence sitting one edit away from another sequence. On the basis of fitting two negative binomial distributions, barcode sub-clusters with fewer than 20% of the maximum read count were discarded. TCRdb reprocessing: public reads trimmed at Q25 with fastp, clones called with MiXCR, in-frame beta chains kept. Records with the same CDR3 protein are collapsed into one entry carrying the most frequent genes and DNA. TCRdb, rather than the study authors, made the V and J calls. Within this sample are over 550,000 distinct CDR3 sequences, with over 25% of them counted one time only. The ten largest clones capture around 0.78% of the sample.

Libraries of naive CD8 T cells were generated from about 19,000 to 1,100,000 sorted cells, with 10%, 30% or 50% of the purified RNA used. Naive CD8 T cells were FACS-sorted as CD8+CD4-CCR7+CD45RA+ on a BD FACSAria II into RLT Plus buffer. Nine to eleven TCR copies' worth of Jurkat RNA were spiked into roughly 17,000-1,100,000 naive CD8 T cell samples to test detection sensitivity. Enrichment of CD8 T cells was done with RosetteSep CD8+ T Cell Enrichment Cocktail plus Ficoll-Paque, and ACK red cell lysis came afterward. The V end gives up 8 bases and the J end 1 base, leaving 13 bases in the junction not matched to a gene. Spanning cysteine to phenylalanine, the CDR3 consists of 16 amino acids. The entry retains the CDR3 DNA only, 48 bases that are in frame from base 1. This clonotype turned up a few times. Its cognate antigen has yet to be identified. Per-base quality was not reported, and no clone a single base away is much larger than it.

Summary of the overall study and its limitations: Highly expanded clone sizes could be underestimated if identical TCR molecules share a barcode. Modeling indicated around 2.7 TCR RNA copies recovered per cell, compared with around 10 by digital PCR, which implies a capture efficiency of about 31%. In CMV-specific effector cells, clones with more than 20 RNA copies contained over 97% of molecules, whereas in naive cells such clones contained under 1% of molecules. Spiked-in Jurkat TCR RNA (approximately 9 copies' worth), which is not part of the donor repertoire, was contained in the naive libraries. Without barcode sub-clustering, chimeric consensus sequences inflated TCR diversity; chimeras reached as high as 47%. Spiked-in Jurkat TCR RNA equal to a single cell's worth was reported to be detectable even within one million naive CD8 T cells.

Recombination linked TRBV5-3 to TRBJ1-1; TRBD1 lines up with 8 middle nucleotides. TRBV5-3 qualifies as an ORF whose function is uncertain. The sequenced sample consisted of naive CD8+ T cells from blood, with Jurkat cell RNA spiked in. Per the publication, the cell subset or site label means: FACS-sorted CD8+CD4-CCR7+CD45RA+ naive T cells. The receptor's source is a human donor in good health. Some libraries in this study had Jurkat cell RNA spiked in. This receptor has the CDR3 CASRLGQVGGNTEAFF. At the DNA level, the sequence is TGTGCCAGCAGGTTGGGACAGGTGGGGGGGAACACTGAAGCTTTCTTT.